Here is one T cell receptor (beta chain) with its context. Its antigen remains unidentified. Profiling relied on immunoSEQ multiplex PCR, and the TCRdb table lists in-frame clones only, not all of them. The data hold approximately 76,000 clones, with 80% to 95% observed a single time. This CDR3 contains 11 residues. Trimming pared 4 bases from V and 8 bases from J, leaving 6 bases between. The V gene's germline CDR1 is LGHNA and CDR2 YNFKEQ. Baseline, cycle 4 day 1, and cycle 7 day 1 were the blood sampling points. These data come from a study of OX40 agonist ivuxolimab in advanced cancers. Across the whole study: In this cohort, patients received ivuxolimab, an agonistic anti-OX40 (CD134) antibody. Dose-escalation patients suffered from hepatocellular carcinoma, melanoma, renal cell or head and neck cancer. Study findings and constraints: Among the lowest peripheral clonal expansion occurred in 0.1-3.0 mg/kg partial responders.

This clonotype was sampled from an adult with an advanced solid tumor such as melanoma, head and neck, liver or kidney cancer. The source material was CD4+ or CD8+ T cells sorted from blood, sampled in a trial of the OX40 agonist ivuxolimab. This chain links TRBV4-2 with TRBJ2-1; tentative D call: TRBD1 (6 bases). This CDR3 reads CASSPGDEQFF. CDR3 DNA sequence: TGTGCCAGCAGCCCAGGGGATGAGCAGTTCTTC.